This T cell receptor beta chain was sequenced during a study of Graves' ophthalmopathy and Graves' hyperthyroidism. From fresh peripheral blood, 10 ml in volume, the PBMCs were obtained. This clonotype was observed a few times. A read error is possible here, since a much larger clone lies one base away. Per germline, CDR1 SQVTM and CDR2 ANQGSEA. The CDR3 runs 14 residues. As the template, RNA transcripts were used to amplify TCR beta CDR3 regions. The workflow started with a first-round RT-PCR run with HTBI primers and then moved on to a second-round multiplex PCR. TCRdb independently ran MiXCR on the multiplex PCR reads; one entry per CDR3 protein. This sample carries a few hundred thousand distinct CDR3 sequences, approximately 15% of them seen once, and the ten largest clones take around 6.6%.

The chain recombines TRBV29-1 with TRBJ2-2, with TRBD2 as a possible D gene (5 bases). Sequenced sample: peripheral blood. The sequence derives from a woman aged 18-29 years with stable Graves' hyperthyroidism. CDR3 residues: CSVVGVANTGELCF. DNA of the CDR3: TGCAGCGTTGTGGGTGTGGCGAACACCGGGGAGCTGTGTTTT.